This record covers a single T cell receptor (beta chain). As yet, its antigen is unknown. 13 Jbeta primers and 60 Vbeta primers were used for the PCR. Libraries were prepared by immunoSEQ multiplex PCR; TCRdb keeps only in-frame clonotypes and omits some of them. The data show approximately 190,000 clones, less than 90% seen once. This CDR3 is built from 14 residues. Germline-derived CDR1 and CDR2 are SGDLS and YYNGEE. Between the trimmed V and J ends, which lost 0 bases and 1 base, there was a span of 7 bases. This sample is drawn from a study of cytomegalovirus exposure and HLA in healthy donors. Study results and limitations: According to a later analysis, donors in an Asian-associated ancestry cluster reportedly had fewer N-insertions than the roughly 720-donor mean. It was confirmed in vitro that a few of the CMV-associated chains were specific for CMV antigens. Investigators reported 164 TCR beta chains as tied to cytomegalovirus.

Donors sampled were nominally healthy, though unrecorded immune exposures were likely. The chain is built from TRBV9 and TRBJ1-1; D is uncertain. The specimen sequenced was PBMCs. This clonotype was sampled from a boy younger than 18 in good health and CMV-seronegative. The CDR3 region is CASSVVGGNTEAFF. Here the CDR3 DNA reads TGTGCCAGCAGCGTAGTGGGAGGGAACACTGAAGCTTTCTTT.